The 3 T cell receptor beta chains presented below share a single source sample, sequenced in a study of T cell responses to AZD1222 COVID-19 vaccine. Some clones are missing from TCRdb's copy, which holds only in-frame ones; the method was immunoSEQ multiplex PCR. Of around 78,000 clones listed, roughly 87% are singletons. The starting material was peripheral blood, obtained on day 0 of AZD1222 vaccination. These receptors came from an adult in good health.

The chain combines TRBV19 with TRBJ1-6; TRBD1 might be the D (5 bases). The V gene's germline CDR1 is LNHDA and CDR2 SQIVND (reference sequence). There are 15 residues in the CDR3. V was pared by 5 bases and J by 7 bases, with 15 bases between. The CDR3 nucleotides are TGTGCCAGTAGTGAGGGGCAGGTAGCCAATTCACCCCTCCACTTT. As protein: CASSEGQVANSPLHF.

The V and J genes are TRBV7-8 and TRBJ1-5; TRBD1 matches 7 bases. The CDR3 runs 16 residues. Germline V gives CDR1 SGHVS, CDR2 FQNEAQ. After removal of 5 bases from V and 11 bases from J, the junction contained 18 bases not matched to a gene. The CDR3 nucleotides read TGTGCCAGCAGCATCAGGACAGGCGAGAGGCGTGGGGCCCAGCATTTT. Translation: CASSIRTGERRGAQHF.

This sequence joins TRBV9 and TRBJ1-2; 10 nucleotides agree with TRBD1. Trimming took 4 bases from V and 8 from J; bases not matched to a gene: 8. The CDR3 is made up of 14 amino acids. CDR1 is SGDLS and CDR2 is YYNGEE in the germline V gene. The CDR3 spells CASSTGTGVRGYTF. The CDR3 DNA is TGTGCCAGCAGCACCGGGACAGGGGTGAGGGGCTACACCTTC.